The sequence of this TCR beta chain was determined in a study of cytomegalovirus exposure and HLA in healthy donors. 13 Jbeta primers and 60 Vbeta primers were used for the PCR. Using immunoSEQ multiplex PCR, the repertoire was profiled, and TCRdb retains in-frame clones only, with some absent. The sample shows about 130,000 clones, around 74% of them seen only once. Germline V gene lookup returns CDR1 MGHRA and CDR2 YSYEKL. This CDR3 comprises 14 residues. Trimming pared 6 bases from V and 2 bases from J, leaving 13 bases between. The sample consisted of PBMCs. This sequence originates from a young man in good health and CMV-seropositive. This chain connects TRBV4-1 to TRBJ2-5; D perhaps matches TRBD1 (6 bases). CDR3 loop: CASSRRQEQETQYF. Here the CDR3 DNA reads TGCGCCAGCAGTCGACGACAGGAGCAAGAGACCCAGTACTTC.